The rows below give T cell receptor beta chains drawn from one sample of a study of OX40 agonist ivuxolimab in advanced cancers. The repertoire was sequenced with immunoSEQ multiplex PCR; TCRdb's copy has only in-frame clones and lacks some. The sample consists of about 64,000 clones, more than 80% of them appearing once. Sample: CD4+ or CD8+ T cells sorted from blood, taken in a trial of the OX40 agonist ivuxolimab. The receptors were sampled from an adult with an advanced solid tumor such as melanoma, head and neck, liver or kidney cancer. The CDR3 runs from the conserved cysteine through the conserved F or W. The D gene is left open where the match is weak. Some rows mark clone size as missing; the rest say once, few, many or name a class of expanded clone.

TRBJ1-2,TRBV18,few,NA,CASSPLPQGGYGYTF,TGTGCCAGCTCACCACTCCCCCAAGGGGGCTATGGCTACACCTTC
TRBJ2-1,TRBV7-2,NA,NA,CASSLGPSAHLEQFF,TGTGCCAGCAGTTTAGGACCTTCAGCGCACCTTGAGCAGTTCTTC
TRBJ2-7,TRBV6-5,NA,NA,CASSYDITYEQYF,TGTGCCAGCAGTTACGACATAACCTACGAGCAGTACTTC
TRBJ2-7,TRBV6-6,NA,NA,CASSSLPGYEQYF,TGTGCCAGCAGTTCCCTCCCTGGGTACGAGCAGTACTTC
TRBJ1-3,TRBV2,once,TRBD1,CASKLLWAAGGSGNTIYF,TGTGCCAGCAAGCTTCTCTGGGCCGCAGGGGGCTCTGGAAACACCATATATTTT
TRBJ1-1,TRBV5-6,NA,NA,CASSLAYGGANTEAFF,TGTGCCAGCAGCTTGGCATATGGGGGGGCGAACACTGAAGCTTTCTTT
TRBJ1-2,TRBV5-1,NA,NA,CASSLEGTSRYTF,TGCGCCAGCAGCTTGGAAGGGACATCCCGCTACACCTTC
TRBJ2-1,TRBV5-1,NA,TRBD2,CASSLFGSGMSYNEQFF,TGCGCCAGCAGCTTGTTCGGTAGCGGGATGTCCTACAATGAGCAGTTCTTC
TRBJ2-4,TRBV19,NA,NA,CASSHPSGLAKNIQYF,TGTGCCAGTAGTCACCCTTCAGGGCTAGCCAAAAACATTCAGTACTTC
TRBJ1-3,TRBV5-4,NA,NA,CASSLVKGSSGNTIYF,TGTGCCAGCAGCTTGGTTAAGGGGAGCTCTGGAAACACCATATATTTT
TRBJ2-3,TRBV27,NA,TRBD2,CASTTSNTDTQYF,TGTGCCAGCACGACTAGCAACACAGATACGCAGTATTTT
TRBJ1-1,TRBV5-1,NA,NA,CASSGLDRNTEAFF,TGCGCCAGCAGCGGCCTGGACAGGAACACTGAAGCTTTCTTT
TRBJ2-3,TRBV4-1,NA,TRBD1,CASSQQEGQSTDTQYF,TGCGCCAGCAGCCAACAAGAGGGACAGAGCACAGATACGCAGTATTTT
TRBJ1-1,TRBV18,NA,NA,CASSPPTGGRTEAFF,TGTGCCAGCTCACCACCAACCGGGGGGAGGACTGAAGCTTTCTTT
TRBJ2-1,TRBV27,NA,TRBD2,CASSSRTSGIYNEQFF,TGTGCCAGCAGTTCACGGACTAGCGGGATTTACAATGAGCAGTTCTTC
TRBJ2-2,TRBV30,NA,NA,CARSVADSTGELFF,TGTGCCCGGAGTGTCGCAGACAGCACCGGGGAGCTGTTTTTT
TRBJ2-7,TRBV5-1,NA,NA,CASSLRPLGEQYF,TGCGCCAGCAGCCTTCGTCCCCTCGGGGAGCAGTACTTC
TRBJ2-3,TRBV5-6,NA,NA,CASSRLASSTDTQYF,TGTGCCAGCAGCCGCCTAGCGTCTAGCACAGATACGCAGTATTTT
TRBJ2-1,TRBV10-1,NA,NA,CASSVLSGNEQFF,TGCGCCAGCAGTGTTTTAAGCGGCAATGAGCAGTTCTTC
TRBJ2-3,TRBV18,NA,NA,CASSATDTQYF,TGTGCCAGCTCAGCCACAGATACGCAGTATTTT
TRBJ2-7,TRBV5-6,NA,TRBD2,CASSELSGKEYF,TGTGCCAGCAGCGAACTCAGCGGGAAGGAGTACTTC
TRBJ2-5,TRBV5-1,NA,NA,CASSDLTFLGTQYF,TGCGCCAGCAGCGACCTTACTTTCCTAGGAACCCAGTACTTC
TRBJ2-7,TRBV19,NA,TRBD2,CASSILAGGSYEQYF,TGTGCCAGTAGTATCCTAGCGGGAGGATCCTACGAGCAGTACTTC
TRBJ1-2,TRBV9,NA,NA,CASSVDWLSYGYTF,TGTGCCAGCAGCGTAGATTGGCTGAGCTATGGCTACACCTTC
TRBJ2-1,TRBV28,NA,NA,CASSGPPGVEQFF,TGTGCCAGCAGTGGGCCCCCGGGAGTCGAGCAGTTCTTC
TRBJ2-3,TRBV6-6,NA,NA,CASSGANTDTQYF,TGTGCCAGCAGTGGGGCTAACACAGATACGCAGTATTTT
TRBJ2-7,TRBV5-1,NA,TRBD2,CASRLLLAASYEQYF,TGCGCCAGCAGGCTGTTGCTAGCGGCCTCCTACGAGCAGTACTTC
TRBJ2-7,TRBV7-9,NA,NA,CASSFSGVSYEQYF,TGTGCCAGCAGCTTTAGCGGAGTAAGCTACGAGCAGTACTTC
TRBJ2-7,TRBV11-2,NA,NA,CASSLVRRNEQYF,TGTGCCAGCAGCTTAGTTCGCAGGAACGAGCAGTACTTC
TRBJ1-3,TRBV5-1,NA,NA,CASSLGSSGNTIYF,TGCGCCAGCAGCTTAGGAAGCTCTGGAAACACCATATATTTT
TRBJ2-6,TRBV19,NA,NA,CASSIGQPSGANVLTF,TGTGCCAGTAGTATCGGGCAGCCCTCTGGGGCCAACGTCCTGACTTTC
TRBJ2-5,TRBV6-5,NA,NA,CASSYGIRTETQYF,TGTGCCAGCAGTTACGGTATTAGAACGGAGACCCAGTACTTC
TRBJ1-5,TRBV28,NA,NA,CASTTTVGSNQPQHF,TGTGCCAGCACCACGACAGTTGGTAGCAATCAGCCCCAGCATTTT
TRBJ2-1,TRBV18,NA,NA,CASSPPVRGKFF,TGTGCCAGCTCACCACCGGTAAGGGGGAAGTTCTTC
TRBJ2-7,TRBV18,NA,NA,CASSPLDSRSYEQYF,TGTGCCAGCTCACCCTTAGACAGCCGCTCCTACGAGCAGTACTTC
TRBJ2-4,TRBV11-3,NA,NA,CASSPTGGNIQYF,TGTGCCAGCAGCCCCACGGGCGGAAACATTCAGTACTTC
TRBJ1-5,TRBV6-1,NA,NA,CASSTQGRWGQPQHF,TGTGCCAGCAGTACCCAGGGACGGTGGGGACAGCCCCAGCATTTT
TRBJ1-2,TRBV29-1,NA,TRBD1,CSVLGGAKYGYTF,TGCAGCGTTCTAGGGGGCGCAAAATATGGCTACACCTTC
TRBJ2-7,TRBV30,NA,TRBD2,CAWSVGGSTSYEQYF,TGTGCCTGGAGTGTAGGCGGGAGTACGTCCTACGAGCAGTACTTC
TRBJ2-7,TRBV28,NA,TRBD2,CASRIGGTSGAYEQYF,TGTGCCAGCAGAATTGGGGGGACTAGCGGGGCCTACGAGCAGTACTTC
TRBJ2-7,TRBV14,NA,NA,CASSHPLAASYEQYF,TGTGCCAGCAGCCATCCACTAGCCGCTTCCTACGAGCAGTACTTC
TRBJ1-2,TRBV15,once,NA,CATSREDLYGYTF,TGTGCCACCAGCAGAGAAGATCTCTATGGCTACACCTTC
TRBJ2-7,TRBV5-1,few,NA,CASSFGERGEQYF,TGCGCCAGCAGCTTCGGAGAGCGAGGAGAGCAGTACTTC
TRBJ1-2,TRBV19,NA,NA,CASSPRQGFLEGYTF,TGTGCCAGTAGTCCTCGGCAAGGGTTTCTAGAAGGCTACACCTTC
TRBJ1-1,TRBV14,NA,NA,CASSQGGEAFF,TGTGCCAGCAGCCAAGGTGGTGAAGCTTTCTTT
TRBJ1-5,TRBV7-2,NA,TRBD1,CASSRGTGGMQPQHF,TGTGCCAGCAGCCGAGGGACAGGGGGGATGCAGCCCCAGCATTTT
TRBJ1-4,TRBV6-4,NA,NA,CASEGNRAPHEKLFF,TGTGCCAGCGAGGGTAACAGGGCCCCTCATGAAAAACTGTTTTTT
TRBJ2-1,TRBV7-2,NA,NA,CASSLGVAVAGGQFF,TGTGCCAGCAGCTTAGGAGTAGCGGTGGCTGGTGGGCAGTTCTTC
TRBJ1-3,TRBV29-1,NA,TRBD1,CSAQQGSGNTIYF,TGCAGCGCCCAACAGGGGTCCGGAAACACCATATATTTT
TRBJ2-5,TRBV6-1,NA,TRBD2,CASTRLAGPQETQYF,TGTGCCAGCACGCGACTAGCGGGTCCACAAGAGACCCAGTACTTC